This entry lists 8 T cell receptor beta chains sequenced from one sample in a study of cytomegalovirus exposure and HLA in healthy donors. TCRdb's table, derived via immunoSEQ multiplex PCR, lists solely in-frame clones and lacks some. The sample lists tens of thousands of clones; around 96% were seen once. Sample: PBMCs. These TCRs come from a man younger than 35 in good health and CMV-seropositive.

This clone was recorded only once. The V and J genes are TRBV27 and TRBJ1-2, with D perhaps matching TRBD1 (5 bases). The CDR3 spans 14 residues. Germline values: CDR1 MNHEY, CDR2 SMNVEV (reference sequence). V was pared by 4 bases and J by 0 bases, with 9 bases between. The CDR3 nucleotides read TGTGCCAGCAGTTCCGACAGATCTAACTATGGCTACACCTTC. This translates into CASSSDRSNYGYTF.

This sequence joins TRBV11-2 and TRBJ2-1, with 9 bases identical to TRBD2. V trimming: 3 bases; J trimming: 10 bases; junction bases outside the gene matches: 10. Per germline, CDR1 SGHAT and CDR2 FQNNGV. The CDR3 extends over 15 amino acids. CDR3 DNA: TGTGCCAGCAGCTTCATAGCGGGAGCGGAGGGGGAGCAGTTCTTC. Translation: CASSFIAGAEGEQFF.

The V call is TRBV7-2, the J call TRBJ2-1, with D perhaps TRBD1 (5 bases). V was clipped by 1 base and J by 2 bases, with 12 bases between them. The V gene's germline CDR1 is SGHTA and CDR2 FQGNSA. The CDR3 totals 16 residues. The CDR3 bases are TGTGCCAGCAGCTTAGTTCAAGGGGTACCCTACAATGAGCAGTTCTTC. This codes for CASSLVQGVPYNEQFF.

CDR3 amino acids: CSARLQGFGIQYF. The CDR3 bases are TGCAGCGCCCGTTTACAGGGTTTTGGCATTCAGTACTTC. The chain recombines TRBV29-1 with TRBJ2-4; D perhaps matches TRBD1 (6 bases). The CDR3 sequence is 13 residues long. CDR1 SQVTM and CDR2 ANQGSEA come from the germline V gene. V lost 7 bases and J lost 9, with 19 bases in between.

CDR3 protein: CASSLFFGAKNEKLFF. As DNA, the CDR3 is TGTGCCAGCAGCTTATTTTTTGGGGCTAAAAATGAAAAACTGTTTTTT. J is TRBJ1-4 and V is TRBV7-8, with D maybe TRBD1 (5 bases). This CDR3 is built from 16 residues. Germline CDR1 SGHVS, CDR2 FQNEAQ. The ends were cut back, 2 bases at V and 5 bases at J, with 15 bases in the middle.

The gene calls are TRBV2 and TRBJ2-1; the match to TRBD1 covers 9 bases. The CDR3 length is 14 residues. V lost 6 bases to trimming and J lost 6 bases; unmatched junction nucleotides: 6. Looked up from germline, CDR1 is SNHLY and CDR2 is FYNNEI. CDR3 bases: TGTGCCAGCAGGGACAGGGGAATATTCAATGAGCAGTTCTTC. Translating it yields CASRDRGIFNEQFF.

The chain joins TRBV5-8 to TRBJ2-3; D possibly corresponds to TRBD2 (6 bases). Trimming stripped 4 bases from V and 1 base from J, with 16 bases between. Germline CDR1 is SGHTS and CDR2 is YDEGEE. The length of the CDR3 is 16 residues. CDR3 residues: CASSAGTQTRTDTQYF. Here the CDR3 DNA reads TGTGCCAGCAGCGCTGGGACTCAAACCCGCACAGATACGCAGTATTTT. Looking up the rest from reference TRBV5-8 and TRBJ2-3 gives the full variable domain: EAGVTQSPTHLIKTRGQQATLRCSPISGHTSVYWYQQALGLGLQFLLWYDEGEERNRGNFPPRFSGRQFPNYSSELNVNALELEDSALYLCASSAGTQTRTDTQYFGPGTRLTVL.

CDR3 sequence: CASSLTSGTGNTGELFF. The CDR3 DNA is TGTGCCAGTAGTCTGACGTCCGGGACAGGGAACACCGGGGAGCTGTTTTTT. The genes are TRBV19 and TRBJ2-2; 8 bases map to TRBD1. Germline lookup yields CDR1 LNHDA and CDR2 SQIVND (reference sequence). The CDR3 spans 17 residues. The junction had 9 bases not matched to a gene; V was cut back by 5 bases and J by 1 base.